This TCR beta chain emerged from a study of blood T cell repertoires in COVID-19. Overall study: Sources were T cells, B-cell-depleted T cells, or PBMCs; the material itself was cDNA or gDNA.

Trimming removed 0 bases at V and 2 bases at J, with 7 bases between. The CDR3 has 14 residues. Per germline, CDR1 ENHRY and CDR2 SYGVKD. Allocation to cohorts depended on clinical history reported by the participants. All recovered Cohort 3 donors got two negative PCRs, got clearance, or saw symptom resolution. Assay: immunoSEQ multiplex PCR; the TCRdb copy retains only in-frame clones and omits some. The sample has more than 250,000 clones, about 92% seen once. This receptor was obtained from a woman aged 25-40 years who had recovered from COVID-19. The chain joins TRBV10-3 to TRBJ2-5, with D tentatively TRBD1 (5 bases). The sequenced sample was PBMCs or T cells enriched from blood (not recorded which). This CDR3 reads CAISESNRQETQYF. Written as DNA, the CDR3 is TGTGCCATCAGTGAGTCGAACAGGCAAGAGACCCAGTACTTC.